This T cell receptor beta chain is drawn from a study of T cells in Graves' hyperthyroidism and ophthalmopathy. This CDR3 spans 15 amino acids. CDR1 and CDR2 from the germline V gene are SGHTA and FQGNSA. V lost 2 bases and J lost 3, with 11 bases in between. What was amplified from RNA transcripts were TCR beta CDR3 regions. HTBI primers were employed in a first-round RT-PCR of the TCR CDR3. TCRdb processed the multiplex PCR reads anew with MiXCR; each CDR3 protein has one entry. This sample yields roughly 800,000 distinct CDR3 sequences, of which over 35% are seen a single time; approximately 10% belongs to the top ten. This clonotype has at least ten counts.

V and J are TRBV7-2 and TRBJ1-5, with a possible D match to TRBD1 (5 bases). Sequenced material: blood. The receptor was isolated from a man younger than 30 with Graves' hyperthyroidism. The CDR3 nucleotides read TGTGCCAGCAGCTTAAGTCACAGGAACAATCAGCCCCAGCATTTT. Translation gives CASSLSHRNNQPQHF.